This TCR beta chain was recovered during a study of cytomegalovirus exposure and HLA in healthy donors. Study-level points and caveats: The study designated 160 or so TCR beta chains cytomegalovirus-associated. Diagnosis of cytomegalovirus status made by the classifier reportedly showed high specificity and sensitivity. Among TCR sequences, most were rare, though some public TCRs appeared in many donors.

Comments on this clone: Its antigen is not known.

Assay: immunoSEQ multiplex PCR; the TCRdb copy retains only in-frame clones and omits some. The sample records approximately 270,000 clones, 90% being singletons. Sequenced: PBMCs. The TCR sequence derives from a woman aged 18-29 years in good health and CMV-seronegative.

The CDR3 region is CASSLGTSGGAGETQYF. DNA of the CDR3: TGTGCCAGCAGCCTCGGGACTAGCGGGGGGGCGGGTGAGACCCAGTACTTC. The J gene is TRBJ2-5, the V gene TRBV7-2, with 16 bases that match TRBD2. CDR1 is SGHTA and CDR2 is FQGNSA in the germline V gene. This CDR3 has 17 residues. V shed 5 bases and J 5 bases; nucleotides not matched to a gene: 8.